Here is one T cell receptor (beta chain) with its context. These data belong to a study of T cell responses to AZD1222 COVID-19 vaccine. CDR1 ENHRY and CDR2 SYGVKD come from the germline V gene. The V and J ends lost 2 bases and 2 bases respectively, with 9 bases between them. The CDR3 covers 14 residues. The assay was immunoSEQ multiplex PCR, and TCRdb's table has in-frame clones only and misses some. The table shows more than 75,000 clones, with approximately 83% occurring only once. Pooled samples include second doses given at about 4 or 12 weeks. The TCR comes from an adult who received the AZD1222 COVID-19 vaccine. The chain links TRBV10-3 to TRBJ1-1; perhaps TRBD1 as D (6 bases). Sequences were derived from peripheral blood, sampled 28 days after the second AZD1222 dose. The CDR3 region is CAISEGQFNTEAFF. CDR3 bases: TGTGCCATCAGTGAGGGACAGTTCAACACTGAAGCTTTCTTT.